This T cell receptor delta chain derives from a study of Vδ1+ human thymocytes. To note about this clone: Its target is not known. At one boundary the junction diverges from the germline segment, which might be a read error.

Study conclusions and caveats: Thymic TRG and TRD repertoires appeared highly polyclonal, with Gaussian CDR3 length distributions. Unlike peripheral blood Vdelta1+ controls, thymic delta-chain sequences included around 21% Vdelta2 and few Vdelta3. TRD repertoires were essentially private, unlike widely shared TRG clonotypes.

After alphabeta T cell depletion, CD3+ Vdelta1+ Vdelta2- thymocytes were sorted. Sorted Vdelta1+ thymocytes were about 98% to 99.6% pure. This CDR3 region has 19 residues. CDR1 is TSWWSYY, CDR2 QGS, per germline. Sequences come from RNA converted to cDNA by reverse transcription. The CDR3 regions were amplified by multiplex PCR from V-gene primers to a constant-region primer. TCRdb re-called clones from the multiplex PCR reads using CATT. In the table there are more than 50,000 delta-chain clones, 15% of which are singletons. What was sequenced was Vdelta1+ gamma-delta thymocytes from the thymus. Sample subset: FACS-sorted CD3+ TCRalphabeta- TCRVdelta1+ TCRVdelta2- thymocytes. This clonotype was sampled from a boy under two years old who had congenital heart surgery. V is TRDV1 and J is TRDJ1; D is possibly TRDD3 (5 bases). In DNA form, the CDR3 reads TGTGCTGTTGGGGAACAAGGCCGCACGGCGCCCGGGTTGACCGATAAACTCATCTTT. The encoded protein is CAVGEQGRTAPGLTDKLIF.